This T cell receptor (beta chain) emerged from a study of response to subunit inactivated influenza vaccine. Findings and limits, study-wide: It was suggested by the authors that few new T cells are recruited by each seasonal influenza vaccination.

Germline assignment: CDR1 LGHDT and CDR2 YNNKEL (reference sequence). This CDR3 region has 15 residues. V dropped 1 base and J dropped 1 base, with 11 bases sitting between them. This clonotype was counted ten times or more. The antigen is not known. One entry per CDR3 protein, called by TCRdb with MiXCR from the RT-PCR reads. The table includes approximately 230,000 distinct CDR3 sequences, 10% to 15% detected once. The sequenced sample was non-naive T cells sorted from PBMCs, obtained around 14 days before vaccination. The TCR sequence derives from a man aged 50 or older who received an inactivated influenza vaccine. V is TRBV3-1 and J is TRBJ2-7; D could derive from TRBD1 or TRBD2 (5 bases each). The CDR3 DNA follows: TGTGCCAGCAGCCAAGCCCCGGGACGGTCCTACGAGCAGTACTTC. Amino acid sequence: CASSQAPGRSYEQYF.